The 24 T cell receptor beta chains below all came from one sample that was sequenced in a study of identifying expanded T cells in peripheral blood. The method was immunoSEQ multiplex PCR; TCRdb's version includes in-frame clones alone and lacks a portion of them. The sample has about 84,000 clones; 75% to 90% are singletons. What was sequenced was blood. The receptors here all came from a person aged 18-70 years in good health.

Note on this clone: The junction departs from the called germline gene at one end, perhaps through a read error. CDR3 in amino acids: CASSPHRTSGGYRHF. The CDR3 nucleotides read TGTGCCAGCAGCCCCCACCGGACTAGCGGGGGATATAGGCACTTC. V usage is TRBV7-2 and J usage is TRBJ2-7; 13 nucleotides match TRBD2. The CDR3 has 15 amino acids. The germline gives CDR1 SGHTA, CDR2 FQGNSA. The complete variable domain, with remaining parts taken from reference TRBV7-2 and TRBJ2-7, reads GAGVSQSPSNKVTEKGKDVELRCDPISGHTALYWYRQSLGQGLEFLIYFQGNSAPDKSGLPSDRFSAERTGGSVSTLTIQRTQQEDSAVYLCASSPHRTSGGYRHFGPGTRLTVT.

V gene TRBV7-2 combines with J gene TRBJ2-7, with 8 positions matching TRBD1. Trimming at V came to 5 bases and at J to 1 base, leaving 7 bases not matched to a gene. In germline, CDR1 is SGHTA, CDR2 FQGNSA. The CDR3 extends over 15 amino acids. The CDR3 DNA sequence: TGTGCCAGCAGCACTCGGACAGGGTCATCCTACGAGCAGTACTTC. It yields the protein CASSTRTGSSYEQYF.

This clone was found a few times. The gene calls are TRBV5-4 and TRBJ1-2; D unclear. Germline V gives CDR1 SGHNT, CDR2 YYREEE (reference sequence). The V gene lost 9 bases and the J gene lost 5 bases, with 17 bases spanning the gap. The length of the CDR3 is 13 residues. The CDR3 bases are TGTGCCACACAACCACAGTTAGATTATGGCTACACCTTC. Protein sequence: CATQPQLDYGYTF.

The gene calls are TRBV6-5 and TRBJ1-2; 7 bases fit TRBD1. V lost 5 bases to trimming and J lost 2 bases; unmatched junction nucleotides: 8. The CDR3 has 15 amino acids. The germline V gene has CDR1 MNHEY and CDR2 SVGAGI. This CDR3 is CASSPHRGPNYGYTF. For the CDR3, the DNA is TGTGCCAGCAGTCCTCACAGGGGTCCCAACTATGGCTACACCTTC.

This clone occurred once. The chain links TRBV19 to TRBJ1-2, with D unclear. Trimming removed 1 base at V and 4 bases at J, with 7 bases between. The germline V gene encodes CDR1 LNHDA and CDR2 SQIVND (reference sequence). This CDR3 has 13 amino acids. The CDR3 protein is CASSIGESYGYTF. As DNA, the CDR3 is TGTGCCAGTAGTATAGGCGAGTCCTATGGCTACACCTTC. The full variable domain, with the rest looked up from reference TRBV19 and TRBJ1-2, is DGGITQSPKYLFRKEGQNVTLSCEQNLNHDAMYWYRQDPGQGLRLIYYSQIVNDFQKGDIAEGYSVSREKKESFPLTVTSAQKNPTAFYLCASSIGESYGYTFGSGTRLTVV.

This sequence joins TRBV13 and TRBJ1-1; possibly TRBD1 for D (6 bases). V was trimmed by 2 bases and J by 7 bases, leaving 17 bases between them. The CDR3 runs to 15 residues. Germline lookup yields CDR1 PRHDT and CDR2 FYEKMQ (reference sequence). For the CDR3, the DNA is TGTGCCAGCAGCTTATTCGGGGAGGGGGAGGTTGAAGCTTTCTTT. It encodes CASSLFGEGEVEAFF.

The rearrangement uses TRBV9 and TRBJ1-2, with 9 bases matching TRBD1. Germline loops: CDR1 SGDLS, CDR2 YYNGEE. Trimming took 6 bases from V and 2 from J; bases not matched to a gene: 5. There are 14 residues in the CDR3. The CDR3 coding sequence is TGTGCCAGCAACCCCGGACAGGGGAACTATGGCTACACCTTC. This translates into CASNPGQGNYGYTF.

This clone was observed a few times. The DNA of the CDR3 is TGTGCCAGCAGCTTAGCCACTAATTCACCCCTCCACTTT. This codes for CASSLATNSPLHF. The chain uses TRBV7-6 and TRBJ1-6, with D unclear. Trimming pared 0 bases from V and 6 bases from J, leaving 3 bases between. Germline CDR1 is SGHVS and CDR2 is FNYEAQ. The CDR3 consists of 13 residues.

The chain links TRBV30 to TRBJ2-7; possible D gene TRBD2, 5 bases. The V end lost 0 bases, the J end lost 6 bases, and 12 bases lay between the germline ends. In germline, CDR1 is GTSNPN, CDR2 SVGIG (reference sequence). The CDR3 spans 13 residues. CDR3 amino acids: CAWSVGLASEQYF. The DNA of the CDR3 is TGTGCCTGGAGTGTAGGGTTAGCGAGCGAGCAGTACTTC.

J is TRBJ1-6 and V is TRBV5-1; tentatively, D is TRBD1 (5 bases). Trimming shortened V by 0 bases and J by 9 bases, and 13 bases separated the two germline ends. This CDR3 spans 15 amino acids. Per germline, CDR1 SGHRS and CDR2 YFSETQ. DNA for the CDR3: TGCGCCAGCAGCTTGGGCCAGGTTGGGGGTTCACCCCTCCACTTT. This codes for CASSLGQVGGSPLHF.

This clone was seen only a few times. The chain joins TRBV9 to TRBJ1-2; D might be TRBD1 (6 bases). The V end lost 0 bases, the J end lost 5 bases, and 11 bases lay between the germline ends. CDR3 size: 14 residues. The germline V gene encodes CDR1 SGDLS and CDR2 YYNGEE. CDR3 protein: CASSVAGEGYGYTF. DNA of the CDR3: TGTGCCAGCAGCGTAGCAGGGGAGGGTTATGGCTACACCTTC.

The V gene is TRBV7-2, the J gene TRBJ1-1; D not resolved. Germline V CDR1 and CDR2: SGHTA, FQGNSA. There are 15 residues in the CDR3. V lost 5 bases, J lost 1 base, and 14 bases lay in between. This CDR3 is CASSPQARENTEAFF. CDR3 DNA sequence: TGTGCCAGCAGCCCCCAGGCCCGGGAGAACACTGAAGCTTTCTTT.

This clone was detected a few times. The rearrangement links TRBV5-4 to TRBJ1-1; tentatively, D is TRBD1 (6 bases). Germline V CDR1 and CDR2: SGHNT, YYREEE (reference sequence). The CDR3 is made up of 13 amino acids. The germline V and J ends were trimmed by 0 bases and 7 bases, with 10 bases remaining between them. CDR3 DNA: TGTGCCAGCAGCTTGGTACAGGGCCATGAAGCTTTCTTT. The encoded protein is CASSLVQGHEAFF.

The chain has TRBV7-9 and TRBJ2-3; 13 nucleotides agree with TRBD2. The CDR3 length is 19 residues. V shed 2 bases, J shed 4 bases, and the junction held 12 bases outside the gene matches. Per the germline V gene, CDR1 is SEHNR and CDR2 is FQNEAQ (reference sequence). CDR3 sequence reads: CASSLSPTSGGDTPDTQYF. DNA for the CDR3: TGTGCCAGCAGCTTATCGCCTACTAGCGGGGGGGATACACCAGATACGCAGTATTTT.

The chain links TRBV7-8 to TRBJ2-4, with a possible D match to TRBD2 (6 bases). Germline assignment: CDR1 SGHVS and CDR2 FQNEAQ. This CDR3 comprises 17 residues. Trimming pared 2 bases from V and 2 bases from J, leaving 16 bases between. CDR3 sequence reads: CASSLLMSAGTKNIQYF. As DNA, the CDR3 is TGTGCCAGCAGCTTATTAATGTCGGCGGGAACCAAAAACATTCAGTACTTC.

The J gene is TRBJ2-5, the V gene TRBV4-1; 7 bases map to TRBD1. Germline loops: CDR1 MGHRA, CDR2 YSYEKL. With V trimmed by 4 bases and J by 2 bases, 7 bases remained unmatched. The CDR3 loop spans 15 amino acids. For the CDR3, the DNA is TGCGCCAGCAGCCGGGGACAGATGCTTCAAGAGACCCAGTACTTC. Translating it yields CASSRGQMLQETQYF.

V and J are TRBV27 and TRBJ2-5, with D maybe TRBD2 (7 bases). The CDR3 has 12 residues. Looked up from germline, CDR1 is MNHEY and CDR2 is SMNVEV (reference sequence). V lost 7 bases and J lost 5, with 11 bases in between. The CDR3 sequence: CASKTGGETQYF. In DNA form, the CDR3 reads TGTGCCAGCAAGACGGGGGGCGAGACCCAGTACTTC.

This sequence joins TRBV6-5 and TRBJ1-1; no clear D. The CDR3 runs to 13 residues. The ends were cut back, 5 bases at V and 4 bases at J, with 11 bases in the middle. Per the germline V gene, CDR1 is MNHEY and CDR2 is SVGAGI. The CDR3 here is CASSPAPATEAFF. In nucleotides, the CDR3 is TGTGCCAGCAGTCCCGCACCGGCCACTGAAGCTTTCTTT.

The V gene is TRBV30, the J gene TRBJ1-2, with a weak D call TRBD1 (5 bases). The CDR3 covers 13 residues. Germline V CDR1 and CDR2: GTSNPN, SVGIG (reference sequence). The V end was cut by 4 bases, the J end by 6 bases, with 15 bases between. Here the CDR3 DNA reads TGTGCCTGGACCGGGGGAAGGGCGCATGGCTACACCTTC. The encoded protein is CAWTGGRAHGYTF.

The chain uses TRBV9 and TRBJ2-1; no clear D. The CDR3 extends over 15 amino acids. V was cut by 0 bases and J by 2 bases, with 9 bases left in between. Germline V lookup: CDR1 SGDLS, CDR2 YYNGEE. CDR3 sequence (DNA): TGTGCCAGCAGCGTAGTCGCCTCCACCTACAATGAGCAGTTCTTC. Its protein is CASSVVASTYNEQFF.

Here the CDR3 DNA reads TGTGCCAGCATGGACAAGACCGCATATAATTCACCCCTCCACTTT. This sequence encodes CASMDKTAYNSPLHF. The chain combines TRBV6-5 with TRBJ1-6; a weak D match, TRBD1 (5 bases). The germline V gene encodes CDR1 MNHEY and CDR2 SVGAGI. This CDR3 spans 15 amino acids. The ends were cut back, 7 bases at V and 4 bases at J, with 14 bases in the middle.

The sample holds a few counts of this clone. The CDR3 nucleotides read TGTGCCAGCAGCGCCGGGACAGGTTACAATGAGCAGTTCTTC. It specifies CASSAGTGYNEQFF. This chain uses TRBV5-4 with TRBJ2-1, with 8 bases lining up with TRBD1. Germline V gene sequence: CDR1 SGHNT, CDR2 YYREEE (reference sequence). CDR3 length: 14 amino acids. V dropped 4 bases and J dropped 4; count of bases not matched to a gene: 4.

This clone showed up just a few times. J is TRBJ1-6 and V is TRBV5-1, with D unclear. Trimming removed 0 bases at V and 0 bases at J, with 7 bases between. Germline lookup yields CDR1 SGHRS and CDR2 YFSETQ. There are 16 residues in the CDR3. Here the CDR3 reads CASSLAVSSYNSPLHF. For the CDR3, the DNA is TGCGCCAGCAGCTTGGCGGTTAGCTCCTATAATTCACCCCTCCACTTT.

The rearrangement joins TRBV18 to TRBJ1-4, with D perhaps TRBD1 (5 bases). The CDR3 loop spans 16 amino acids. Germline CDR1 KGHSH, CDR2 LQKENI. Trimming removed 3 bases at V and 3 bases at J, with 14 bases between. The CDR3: CASSPFLGGANEKLFF. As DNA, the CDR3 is TGTGCCAGCTCACCCTTTTTGGGAGGGGCTAATGAAAAACTGTTTTTT.